A selection of T cell receptor beta chains follows, all from one sample in a study of CD8+ T cells in alopecia areata. Measured with immunoSEQ multiplex PCR; TCRdb has only the in-frame clones, and not every one. The sample holds 150,000 to 250,000 clones, over 45% seen once. The sequences come from CD4+ T cells sorted from blood, collected at week 24, from a patient treated with tofacitinib. The source of these receptors is a human donor with alopecia areata. Each CDR3 is given without its conserved first and last residue. Each record gives: V gene, CDR3 protein.

TRBV5-1 ASSLTRETQY
TRBV6-5 ASSYRTSGTNEQF
TRBV28 ASSLGLTGPQH
TRBV2 ASSDGLGVDTQY
TRBV5-4 ASSLDGEAF
TRBV10-3 AISAGTEGNTIY
TRBV5-1 ASSRDLAGLGKTQY
TRBV11-1 ASSVTSDEQF
TRBV4-1 ASRVLDRWDYGYT
TRBV28 ASSLSGLYEQY
TRBV7-9 ASSLRGFAEAF
TRBV23-1 ARITGAQETQY
TRBV2 AREREVGTDTQY
TRBV7-9 ASSKQGAGVEKLF
TRBV5-1 ASSFRGGDGYT
TRBV14 ASSQGVSGQETQY
TRBV28 ASSNMGVATYGYT
TRBV5-6 AKGKTNEKLF
TRBV15 ATSREDTRTSPLH
TRBV29-1 SVYRAATEAF
TRBV19 ASTDRGGHEQY
TRBV29-1 SVEQGSDTQY
TRBV6-1 ATYTGQTDTQY
TRBV30 AWMAGREQF
TRBV5-1 ASSLRTSGMYNEQF
TRBV25-1 ASSEAATRDRLYNEQF